The T cell receptor beta chain described here comes from a study of regulatory T cells in long-lasting Graves disease. General study results and limits: Persistent disease was associated with favored TRBV28 usage and with favored use of TRBJ1-2 and TRBJ2-5.

To make TCR beta libraries, researchers used iRepertoire HTBI primers and Arm-PCR of CDR3 regions. MiXCR, run by TCRdb on the multiplex PCR reads, gives a single entry per CDR3 protein. The sample lists about 220,000 distinct CDR3 sequences, roughly 19% occurring once. This sample's time point: newly diagnosed GD, antithyroid drugs for less than 3 months. PBMC-extracted RNA yielded the TCR library. Patients were enrolled at an endocrinology department in Xi'an, China. Germline V gene lookup returns CDR1 SGHAT and CDR2 FQNNGV. V was clipped by 6 bases and J by 5 bases; unmatched bases: 11. CDR3 size: 15 residues. This clonotype was seen repeatedly, ten times or more. The antigen is undetermined. In addition, the sample was reused for a study of T cells in Graves' hyperthyroidism and ophthalmopathy. From that paper: Uncontrolled infection, other autoimmune disease, pregnancy or lactation led to exclusion.

This sequence was found in a woman under 40 with Graves disease. The genes are TRBV11-2 and TRBJ2-7; TRBD1 aligns across 9 bases. The sequenced sample was peripheral blood mononuclear cells (PBMCs), obtained at new diagnosis, from a patient treated with antithyroid drugs. This CDR3 reads CASRQPPGQGNEQYF. The CDR3 nucleotides read TGTGCCAGCAGGCAACCCCCGGGACAGGGAAACGAGCAGTACTTC.